This T cell receptor beta chain was retrieved from a study of blood T cell repertoires in COVID-19. In the study overall: T cells, B-cell-depleted T cells, or PBMCs provided the cDNA or gDNA that served as material.

Unmatched junction bases numbered 6, after V lost 4 bases and J lost 3 bases. Germline V gene lookup returns CDR1 LGHDT and CDR2 YNNKEL (reference sequence). The CDR3 sequence is 15 residues long. Original analysis: Amplified reference gene primers provided the basis for estimating nucleated cell counts. The repertoire was sequenced with immunoSEQ multiplex PCR; TCRdb's copy has only in-frame clones and lacks some. V and J calls and clone size are those listed in that table; D and trimming were worked out from the DNA. The table shows about 56,000 clones, with approximately 91% occurring only once. The sequenced sample consisted of peripheral blood. The V and J genes are TRBV3-1 (or the pseudogene TRBV3-2) and TRBJ2-3, with TRBD2 matching over 8 bases. This TCR was sampled from a man between 45 and 60 years old with active COVID-19. CDR3 loop: CASSPRGGLTDTQYF. Here the CDR3 DNA reads TGTGCCAGCAGCCCTCGGGGGGGCTTGACAGATACGCAGTATTTT.